The clone carrying this T cell receptor beta chain has at least ten counts. This entry comes from a study of identical twins. The V end was cut by 0 bases, the J end by 13 bases, with 12 bases between. From germline, CDR1 is KGHDR and CDR2 SFDVKD. This CDR3 region has 13 residues. A template switching step contributed a universal primer site, while unique molecular identifiers were present in the cDNA. One entry per CDR3 protein, called by TCRdb with MiXCR from the 5' RACE reads. The sample includes about 100,000 distinct CDR3 sequences, about 5.6% seen only once; the top ten take less than 15%. The clonotype originates from a woman aged 45-60 years in good health. Specimen: memory T cells sorted from blood. This chain connects TRBV24-1 to TRBJ2-1, with D unresolved. Here the CDR3 DNA reads TGTGCCACCAGTGATTTGTATGTCGCAAAACAGTTCTTC. This codes for CATSDLYVAKQFF.